This entry concerns a single T cell receptor (beta chain). These data originate in a study of blood T cell dynamics during melanoma immunotherapy. A fixed DNA input of about 320 ng was used per bulk PBMC sample. Data came from immunoSEQ multiplex PCR; TCRdb stores just in-frame clones and leaves some out. The sample contains about 12,000 clones, approximately 87% of which appear only once. The time point: week 3, after first cycle of checkpoint inhibitor. Blood was drawn before treatment and at week 3 after checkpoint blockade. Prior systemic cancer therapy, immunosuppressant use and other active malignancies excluded patients. Germline V lookup: CDR1 MDHEN, CDR2 SYDVKM. Losses at the gene ends were 5 bases for V and 7 bases for J; bases not matched to a gene: 12. The CDR3 extends over 15 amino acids.

The source of this sequence is a human donor with melanoma. The sample in question was blood, obtained from a patient treated with checkpoint blockade. J is TRBJ1-2 and V is TRBV28; 8 nucleotides align to TRBD1. The DNA of the CDR3 is TGTGCCAGCAGTCCCTCGGACAGGGACACGAGTGGCTACACCTTC. It is translated as CASSPSDRDTSGYTF.